These 27 T cell receptor beta chains share one sample of origin, sequenced in a study of blood T cell repertoires in COVID-19. The table came from immunoSEQ multiplex PCR; TCRdb's copy has only in-frame clones and leaves some out. The table lists roughly 120,000 clones, more than 85% of them singletons, with around 2% in the top ten. The material sequenced was peripheral blood. These receptors originate from a man over 45 with COVID-19, enrolled during active disease.

The chain has TRBV19 and TRBJ2-6, with 9 bases identical to TRBD1. CDR1 is LNHDA and CDR2 is SQIVND in the germline V gene (reference sequence). The trim removed 1 base at V and 0 bases at J, leaving 1 base unmatched. The CDR3 length is 17 residues. CDR3 DNA sequence: TGTGCCAGTAGTATAGGGGACAGGGACTCTGGGGCCAACGTCCTGACTTTC. Translating it yields CASSIGDRDSGANVLTF.

This clone came up a few times. The chain has TRBV4-3 and TRBJ2-3, with a possible D match to TRBD2 (5 bases). The length of the CDR3 is 14 residues. Germline-derived CDR1 and CDR2 are LGHNA and YSLEER. V was cut by 5 bases and J by 6 bases, with 15 bases left in between. CDR3 in amino acids: CASSREEGSDTQYF. The CDR3 nucleotides read TGCGCCAGCAGCAGGGAAGAGGGTAGTGATACGCAGTATTTT.

Of note for this clone: This sample also contains other DNA sequences that code for the same CDR3. This chain uses TRBV28 with TRBJ1-3; TRBD1 might be the D (5 bases). V was pared by 6 bases and J by 2 bases, with 11 bases between. Germline values: CDR1 MDHEN, CDR2 SYDVKM. CDR3 length equals 14 residues. CDR3 nucleotides: TGTGCCAGCAGCACCGGAGGGGCTGGAAACACCATATATTTT. This gives the protein CASSTGGAGNTIYF.

The genes are TRBV28 and TRBJ2-7; D is possibly TRBD2 (5 bases). Germline values: CDR1 MDHEN, CDR2 SYDVKM. The CDR3 is 13 amino acids. Trimming removed 6 bases from V and 5 bases from J, with 14 bases in between. CDR3 sequence (DNA): TGTGCCAGCAGCCGTCTGAGGGATCACGAGCAGTACTTC. Encoded protein: CASSRLRDHEQYF.

This sequence joins TRBV29-1 and TRBJ2-3; 7 nucleotides line up with TRBD1. Germline-derived CDR1 and CDR2 are SQVTM and ANQGSEA. With V trimmed by 5 bases and J by 4 bases, 3 bases remained unmatched. The CDR3 is made up of 12 amino acids. The CDR3 protein is CSVRGQADTQYF. The CDR3 bases are TGCAGCGTTAGAGGACAGGCAGATACGCAGTATTTT.

The rearrangement joins TRBV7-9 to TRBJ2-7, with TRBD1 matching over 8 bases. Germline CDR1 is SEHNR and CDR2 is FQNEAQ (reference sequence). The CDR3 length is 13 residues. V lost 5 bases to trimming and J lost 7 bases; unmatched junction nucleotides: 7. The CDR3 sequence is CASSQGTGGEQYV. CDR3 sequence (DNA): TGTGCCAGCAGCCAAGGGACAGGCGGAGAGCAGTACGTC.

This clone is a singleton in its sample. The rearrangement uses TRBV9 and TRBJ2-6; a weak D match, TRBD1 (6 bases). This CDR3 has 17 residues. Germline V gene lookup returns CDR1 SGDLS and CDR2 YYNGEE. Trimming took off 0 bases at V and 4 bases at J, with 14 bases between the two ends. CDR3 sequence (DNA): TGTGCCAGCAGCGTAGCTACAGGGCCAATGGGGGCCAACGTCCTGACTTTC. It encodes CASSVATGPMGANVLTF.

The J gene is TRBJ1-1, the V gene TRBV30; the D gene is possibly TRBD1 (5 bases). Germline CDR1 is GTSNPN and CDR2 is SVGIG (reference sequence). This CDR3 spans 12 amino acids. Trimming removed 4 bases from V and 4 bases from J, with 10 bases in between. The DNA of the CDR3 is TGTGCCTGGAAGGGGCAGCTCACTGAAGCTTTCTTT. Amino acids: CAWKGQLTEAFF.

Comment on this clone: Different DNA sequences within this sample yield the same CDR3. V is TRBV19 and J is TRBJ2-1, with a weak D call TRBD1 (6 bases). The germline CDR1 and CDR2 sequences are LNHDA and SQIVND (reference sequence). Trimming pared 4 bases from V and 10 bases from J, leaving 8 bases between. This CDR3 comprises 11 residues. The CDR3: CASSRGTEQFF. In DNA form, the CDR3 reads TGTGCCAGTAGTAGGGGGACAGAGCAGTTCTTC.

The gene calls are TRBV6-5 and TRBJ2-7; 10 bases align to TRBD2. The germline gives CDR1 MNHEY, CDR2 SVGAGI. V was pared by 4 bases and J by 4 bases, with 7 bases of the junction left unmatched. This CDR3 region has 15 residues. The CDR3 sequence is CASSSLAGVAYEQYV. Written as DNA, the CDR3 is TGTGCCAGCAGTTCTCTAGCGGGAGTTGCATACGAGCAGTACGTC.

The V and J genes are TRBV6-2 or TRBV6-3 and TRBJ2-6, with D perhaps TRBD2 (5 bases). V was clipped by 5 bases and J by 0 bases, with 8 bases between them. This CDR3 comprises 15 residues. CDR1 is MNHEY and CDR2 is SVGEGT in the germline V gene. The CDR3 protein is CASSTTSSGANVLTF. The CDR3 coding sequence is TGTGCCAGCAGTACAACTAGCTCTGGGGCCAACGTCCTGACTTTC.

This clone appeared once. J is TRBJ1-1 and V is TRBV2; TRBD1 might be the D (6 bases). From germline, CDR1 is SNHLY and CDR2 FYNNEI. This CDR3 has 15 amino acids. The V end lost 6 bases, the J end lost 0 bases, and 14 bases lay between the germline ends. Here the CDR3 reads CASSDYREMNTEAFF. CDR3 coding DNA: TGTGCCAGCAGCGATTACAGGGAGATGAACACTGAAGCTTTCTTT.

V is TRBV5-5 and J is TRBJ2-2, with a possible D match to TRBD1 (6 bases). The CDR3 has 16 amino acids. V was clipped by 4 bases and J by 6 bases, with 19 bases between them. Germline V gives CDR1 SGHKS, CDR2 YYEKEE (reference sequence). CDR3: CASSPIRQAEAGELFF. For the CDR3, the DNA is TGTGCCAGCAGCCCCATTCGACAGGCGGAGGCCGGGGAGCTGTTTTTT.

The V call is TRBV11-3, the J call TRBJ2-5, with 7 bases identical to TRBD1. Germline-derived CDR1 and CDR2 are SGHNT and YENEEA. The CDR3 contains 14 residues. J was trimmed by 5 bases and V by 4 bases; bases with no gene match: 7. The CDR3 loop is CASSWTGLGETQYF. CDR3 in DNA: TGTGCCAGCAGCTGGACAGGCCTTGGGGAGACCCAGTACTTC.

The chain has TRBV4-2 and TRBJ2-7, with a possible D match to TRBD2 (5 bases). Germline lookup yields CDR1 LGHNA and CDR2 YNFKEQ. V lost 0 bases and J 4 bases, leaving 13 bases between the germline ends. The CDR3 has 15 residues. CDR3 in DNA: TGTGCCAGCAGCCAAGAGAGGACTCCTCGGTACGAGCAGTACTTC. Translation gives CASSQERTPRYEQYF.

The genes are TRBV30 and TRBJ1-2; no definite D call. Deletions cut 2 bases from V and 4 bases from J, with 5 bases between. The CDR3 runs 11 residues. The germline V gene encodes CDR1 GTSNPN and CDR2 SVGIG (reference sequence). The chain's CDR3 is CAWSFRYGYTF. In DNA, the CDR3 is TGTGCCTGGAGTTTCCGCTATGGCTACACCTTC.

In its sample, this clone was seen once. This chain links TRBV28 with TRBJ1-2, with D maybe TRBD1 (6 bases). V lost 4 bases, J lost 4 bases, and 10 bases lay in between. CDR3 length: 13 amino acids. Germline values: CDR1 MDHEN, CDR2 SYDVKM. The CDR3 loop reads CASSSAGVYGYTF. The CDR3 bases are TGTGCCAGCAGTTCGGCAGGGGTCTATGGCTACACCTTC.

The chain is built from TRBV12-3 or TRBV12-4 and TRBJ2-1, with D perhaps TRBD2 (5 bases). The V end lost 6 bases, the J end lost 7 bases, and 7 bases lay between the germline ends. This CDR3 spans 11 amino acids. CDR3 sequence: CASSRRNEQFF. The CDR3 bases are TGTGCCAGCAGCCGGAGGAATGAGCAGTTCTTC.

V is TRBV10-1 and J is TRBJ1-1, with no clear D. The length of the CDR3 is 13 residues. The germline V gene has CDR1 WNHNN and CDR2 SYGVQD (reference sequence). Trimming left V 3 bases short and J 1 base short, with 6 bases between. The CDR3 loop is CASSETPNTEAFF. The DNA of the CDR3 is TGCGCCAGCAGTGAAACACCGAACACTGAAGCTTTCTTT.

The rearrangement joins TRBV2 to TRBJ1-4, with 8 bases fitting TRBD1. CDR1 is SNHLY and CDR2 is FYNNEI in the germline V gene. The V and J ends lost 1 base and 7 bases, in that order; junction bases with no gene match: 5. The CDR3 contains 15 residues. The CDR3 loop reads CASSEDTGGSEKLFF. The CDR3 DNA is TGTGCCAGCAGTGAAGACACAGGGGGGAGTGAAAAACTGTTTTTT.

This rearrangement joins TRBV12-5 to TRBJ2-3; D remains ambiguous. Germline CDR1 LGHNT, CDR2 FRNRAP. V was shortened by 5 bases and J by 3 bases, with 6 bases between the two germline ends. The CDR3 runs to 12 residues. CDR3 nucleotide sequence: TGTGCTAGTGGTCCCGGGACAGATACGCAGTATTTT. It specifies CASGPGTDTQYF.

The rearrangement uses TRBV5-1 and TRBJ1-1; D is uncertain. Germline V gives CDR1 SGHRS, CDR2 YFSETQ. The CDR3 extends over 14 amino acids. Trimming took 4 bases from V and 5 from J, leaving 15 bases between them. The CDR3 DNA is TGCGCCAGCAGCGTGCCGGGTCTCGGGACTGAAGCTTTCTTT. Its protein is CASSVPGLGTEAFF.

J is TRBJ2-5 and V is TRBV3-1 (or the pseudogene TRBV3-2), with TRBD1 matching 12 bases. The CDR3 has 16 residues. The trim removed 4 bases at V and 2 bases at J, leaving 5 bases unmatched. In germline, CDR1 is LGHDT, CDR2 YNNKEL (reference sequence). The CDR3 bases are TGTGCCAGCAGCCCCCGGGACAGGGGGCTTCAAGAGACCCAGTACTTC. Protein: CASSPRDRGLQETQYF.

This rearrangement joins TRBV6-5 to TRBJ1-1; D gene ambiguous. Looked up from germline, CDR1 is MNHEY and CDR2 is SVGAGI. Trimming cost V 6 bases and J 0 bases, with 11 bases left between them. This CDR3 is 14 amino acids long. The CDR3, as DNA: TGTGCCAGCAGGGATGAGCGGATGAACACTGAAGCTTTCTTT. Amino acids: CASRDERMNTEAFF.

The CDR3 coding sequence is TGTGCCAGCAGCTTAGCGGTGGGACAGAGAAACTATGGCTACACCTTC. Translation: CASSLAVGQRNYGYTF. The V and J genes are TRBV7-8 and TRBJ1-2, with 7 bases aligning to TRBD1. The CDR3 spans 16 residues. The germline V gene has CDR1 SGHVS and CDR2 FQNEAQ. The J segment lost 2 bases and the V segment lost 0 bases, leaving 6 bases of the junction unmatched.

The genes are TRBV7-2 and TRBJ1-5; no clear D gene. V lost 1 base to trimming and J lost 3 bases, with 4 bases between them. This CDR3 is built from 13 residues. Germline V CDR1 and CDR2: SGHTA, FQGNSA. The CDR3, as DNA: TGTGCCAGCAGCTTAGGACACAATCAGCCCCAGCATTTT. It yields the protein CASSLGHNQPQHF.

V is TRBV5-8 and J is TRBJ2-1; 10 bases align to TRBD1. The CDR3 spans 15 residues. The junction had 7 bases not matched to a gene; V was cut back by 4 bases and J by 6 bases. CDR1 SGHTS and CDR2 YDEGEE come from the germline V gene. In nucleotides, the CDR3 is TGTGCCAGCAGCCTAGGACAGGGGGGGTTCAATGAGCAGTTCTTC. Protein sequence: CASSLGQGGFNEQFF.